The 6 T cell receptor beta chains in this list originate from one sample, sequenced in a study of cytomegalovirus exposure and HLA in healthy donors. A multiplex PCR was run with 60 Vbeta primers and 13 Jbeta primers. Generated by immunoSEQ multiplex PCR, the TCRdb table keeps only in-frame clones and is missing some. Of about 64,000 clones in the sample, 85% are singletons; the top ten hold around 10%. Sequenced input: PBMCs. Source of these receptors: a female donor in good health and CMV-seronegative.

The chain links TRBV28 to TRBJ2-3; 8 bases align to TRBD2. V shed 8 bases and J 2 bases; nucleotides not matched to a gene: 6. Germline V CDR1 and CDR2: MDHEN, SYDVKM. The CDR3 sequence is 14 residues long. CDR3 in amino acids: CASGSGGPTDTQYF. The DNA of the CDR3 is TGTGCCAGCGGATCGGGGGGGCCCACAGATACGCAGTATTTT.

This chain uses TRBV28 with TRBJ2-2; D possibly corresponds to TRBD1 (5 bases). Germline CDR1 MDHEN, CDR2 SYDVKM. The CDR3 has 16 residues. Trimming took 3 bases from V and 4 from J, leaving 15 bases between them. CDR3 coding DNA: TGTGCCAGCAGTTTGTTGCGCAGGGCCGTCACCGGGGAGCTGTTTTTT. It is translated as CASSLLRRAVTGELFF. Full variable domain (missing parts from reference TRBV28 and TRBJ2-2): DVKVTQSSRYLVKRTGEKVFLECVQDMDHENMFWYRQDPGLGLRLIYFSYDVKMKEKGDIPEGYSVSREKKERFSLILESASTNQTSMYLCASSLLRRAVTGELFFGEGSRLTVL.

CDR3 in DNA: TGTGCCAGTAGTATGACAGCCACCTACGAGCAGTACTTC. Protein: CASSMTATYEQYF. The chain links TRBV19 to TRBJ2-7; D is perhaps TRBD1 (5 bases). The length of the CDR3 is 13 residues. Trimming took 3 bases from V and 2 from J, leaving 8 bases between them. Germline V gives CDR1 LNHDA, CDR2 SQIVND (reference sequence). Full variable domain (rest looked up from reference TRBV19 and TRBJ2-7): DGGITQSPKYLFRKEGQNVTLSCEQNLNHDAMYWYRQDPGQGLRLIYYSQIVNDFQKGDIAEGYSVSREKKESFPLTVTSAQKNPTAFYLCASSMTATYEQYFGPGTRLTVT.

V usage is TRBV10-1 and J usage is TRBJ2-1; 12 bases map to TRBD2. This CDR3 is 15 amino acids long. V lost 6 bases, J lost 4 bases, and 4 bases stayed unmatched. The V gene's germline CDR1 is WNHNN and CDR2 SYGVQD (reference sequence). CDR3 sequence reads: CASRTGTSGYNEQFF. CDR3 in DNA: TGCGCCAGCAGAACCGGGACTAGCGGGTACAATGAGCAGTTCTTC.

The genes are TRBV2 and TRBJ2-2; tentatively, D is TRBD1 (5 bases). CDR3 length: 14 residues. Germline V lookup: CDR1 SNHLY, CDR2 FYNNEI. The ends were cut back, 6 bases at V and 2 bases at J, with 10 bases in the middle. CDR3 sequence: CASRRGHNTGELFF. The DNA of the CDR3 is TGTGCCAGCAGGAGAGGACATAACACCGGGGAGCTGTTTTTT.

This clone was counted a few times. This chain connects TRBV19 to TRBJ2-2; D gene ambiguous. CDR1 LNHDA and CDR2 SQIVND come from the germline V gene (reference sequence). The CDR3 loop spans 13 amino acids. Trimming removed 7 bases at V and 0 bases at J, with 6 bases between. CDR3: CASTLANTGELFF. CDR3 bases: TGTGCCAGTACGCTAGCGAACACCGGGGAGCTGTTTTTT.